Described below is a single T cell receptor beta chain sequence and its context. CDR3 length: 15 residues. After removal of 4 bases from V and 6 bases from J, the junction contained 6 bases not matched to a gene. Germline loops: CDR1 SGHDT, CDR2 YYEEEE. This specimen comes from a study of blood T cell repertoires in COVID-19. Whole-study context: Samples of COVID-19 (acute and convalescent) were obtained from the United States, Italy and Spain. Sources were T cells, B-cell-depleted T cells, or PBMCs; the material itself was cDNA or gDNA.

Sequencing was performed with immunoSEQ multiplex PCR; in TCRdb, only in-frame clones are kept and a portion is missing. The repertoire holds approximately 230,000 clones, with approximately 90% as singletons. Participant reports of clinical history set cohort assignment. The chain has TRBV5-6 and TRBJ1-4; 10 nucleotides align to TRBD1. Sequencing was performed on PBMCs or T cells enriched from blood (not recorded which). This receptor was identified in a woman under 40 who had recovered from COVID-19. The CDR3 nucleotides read TGTGCCAGCAGCGCGGGGACAGGGGCAGATGAAAAACTGTTTTTT. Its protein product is CASSAGTGADEKLFF.